This is a list of T cell receptor beta chains from one sample in a study of T cells in Graves' hyperthyroidism and ophthalmopathy. In TCRdb, the multiplex PCR reads were re-called with MiXCR into one record per CDR3 protein. Among hundreds of thousands of distinct CDR3 sequences, 15% to 20% were seen once, and the ten largest hold 40% to 50%. The material sequenced was blood. Receptor source: a man aged 35-49 years with Graves' ophthalmopathy. Each CDR3 is given with its conserved first and last residue. The D gene is left open where the match is weak. Size is stated for part of the rows, as once, few or many counts, or as a class when the clone is expanded.

d_gene: NA; v_gene: TRBV29-1; j_gene: TRBJ2-7; abundance: few; CDR3aa: CSVTTGTYEQYF; CDR3nt: TGCAGCGTTACTACAGGGACCTACGAGCAGTACTTC
d_gene: NA; v_gene: TRBV4-2; j_gene: TRBJ1-1; abundance: NA; CDR3aa: CASTPSPTVNTEAFF; CDR3nt: TGTGCCAGCACCCCCTCGCCGACAGTGAACACTGAAGCTTTCTTT
d_gene: NA; v_gene: TRBV14; j_gene: TRBJ2-3; abundance: NA; CDR3aa: CASGPFTDTQYF; CDR3nt: TGTGCCAGCGGTCCTTTCACAGATACGCAGTATTTT
d_gene: TRBD1; v_gene: TRBV6-1; j_gene: TRBJ1-5; abundance: few; CDR3aa: CASREGQADNQPQHF; CDR3nt: TGTGCCAGCAGAGAAGGACAGGCCGATAATCAGCCCCAGCATTTT
d_gene: NA; v_gene: TRBV20-1; j_gene: TRBJ2-1; abundance: many; CDR3aa: CSARDNGNLNPYNEQFF; CDR3nt: TGCAGTGCTAGAGATAATGGGAACCTCAACCCCTACAATGAGCAGTTCTTC
d_gene: NA; v_gene: TRBV7-3; j_gene: TRBJ2-1; abundance: NA; CDR3aa: CASSSTPGQSEQFF; CDR3nt: TGTGCCAGCAGCTCAACCCCCGGGCAAAGTGAGCAGTTCTTC
d_gene: TRBD2; v_gene: TRBV5-5; j_gene: TRBJ2-1; abundance: NA; CDR3aa: CASSNRTSGRGHEQFF; CDR3nt: TGTGCCAGCAGCAATCGGACTAGCGGGAGAGGGCATGAGCAGTTCTTC
d_gene: NA; v_gene: TRBV5-6; j_gene: TRBJ1-3; abundance: NA; CDR3aa: CASSLLGPGNTIYF; CDR3nt: TGTGCCAGCAGCTTATTGGGCCCGGGAAACACCATATATTTT
d_gene: NA; v_gene: TRBV7-9; j_gene: TRBJ2-3; abundance: many; CDR3aa: CASSLGTSGPDTQYF; CDR3nt: TGTGCCAGCAGCTTAGGGACATCGGGGCCGGATACGCAGTATTTT
d_gene: NA; v_gene: TRBV6-9; j_gene: TRBJ1-4; abundance: NA; CDR3aa: CASSYLGVNEELFF; CDR3nt: TGTGCCAGCAGTTACTTGGGGGTTAATGAAGAACTGTTTTTT
d_gene: NA; v_gene: TRBV6-1; j_gene: TRBJ2-5; abundance: few; CDR3aa: CASSEKIAYQETQYF; CDR3nt: TGTGCCAGCAGTGAAAAAATAGCGTACCAAGAGACCCAGTACTTC
d_gene: NA; v_gene: TRBV18; j_gene: TRBJ2-1; abundance: many; CDR3aa: CASSPEATSPYNEQFF; CDR3nt: TGTGCCAGCTCACCAGAGGCAACCAGTCCTTACAATGAGCAGTTCTTC
d_gene: NA; v_gene: TRBV12-3/TRBV12-4; j_gene: TRBJ1-2; abundance: many; CDR3aa: CASSPSGYGYTF; CDR3nt: TGTGCCAGCTCCCCCTCGGGCTATGGCTACACCTTC
d_gene: TRBD1; v_gene: TRBV10-3; j_gene: TRBJ2-7; abundance: NA; CDR3aa: CAISGGQGTEQYF; CDR3nt: TGTGCCATCAGTGGCGGACAGGGGACCGAGCAGTACTTC